This record covers a single T cell receptor beta chain. The antigen is not known. Trimming took 6 bases from V and 4 from J, leaving 13 bases between them. CDR3 size: 14 residues. Germline lookup yields CDR1 DFQATT and CDR2 SNEGSKA (reference sequence). PCR was performed a second time for roughly 7 to 11 cycles using a sample-barcoded 5' primer and a J-beta primer mix. TCRdb reprocessed the 5' RACE reads via MiXCR and lists one record per CDR3 protein. This table holds around 800,000 distinct CDR3 sequences, roughly 24% found once. This specimen belongs to a study of blood T cells in healthy people across ages. Study conclusions and caveats: No one knew whether donors had CMV, which possibly confounded expanded clonotype changes.

Every donor contributed roughly 10 milliliters of peripheral blood by blood draw. These same records also appear under a second study, on T cells of mothers and their children. As reported in that work: Sequencing got over 8.5 million TCR beta CDR3 reads from each mother and approximately 3 million from each child. For related and unrelated pairs alike, thymic selection shapes TCR recombination output similarly.

The chain couples TRBV20-1 to TRBJ1-6; no clear D. Sequencing used blood. The clonotype was recovered from a boy aged 5 to 17 in good health. The CDR3: CSAGRAGYNSPLHF. The CDR3 DNA reads TGCAGTGCCGGAAGAGCCGGGTATAATTCACCCCTCCACTTT.